These 2 T cell receptor beta chains were all obtained from the same sample, sequenced in a study of T-cell memory formation after mild COVID-19. Using its own MiXCR run on the 5' RACE reads, TCRdb lists one record per CDR3 protein. The table has around 180,000 distinct CDR3 sequences, about 18% seen once. The sequenced material came from PBMCs or a T cell subset sorted from them (not recorded which). These receptors all stem from a man aged 18-30 years who had mild COVID-19 (a few samples of this study predate the infection). Cell type and time point are not known.

This clonotype was counted between two and nine times. This CDR3 reads CATGQERTGELFF. Here the CDR3 DNA reads TGTGCCACCGGACAGGAGAGGACCGGGGAGCTGTTTTTT. The chain recombines TRBV2 with TRBJ2-2; 7 positions agree with TRBD1. Losses at the gene ends were 10 bases for V and 5 bases for J; bases not matched to a gene: 7. CDR1 SNHLY and CDR2 FYNNEI come from the germline V gene. The CDR3 has 13 residues.

The sample holds a few counts of this clonotype. The rearrangement links TRBV6-2 or TRBV6-3 to TRBJ2-3, with a weak D call TRBD1 (6 bases). Trimming took off 2 bases at V and 7 bases at J, with 13 bases between the two ends. The germline V gene has CDR1 MNHEY and CDR2 SVGEGT. The CDR3 has 14 residues. CDR3 in amino acids: CASSYGARGYTQYF. The CDR3 nucleotides are TGTGCCAGCAGTTACGGGGCTAGGGGGTATACGCAGTATTTT.